The 15 T cell receptor beta chains below were found in one sample sequenced in a study of blood T cell repertoires in COVID-19. Libraries were prepared by immunoSEQ multiplex PCR; TCRdb keeps only in-frame clonotypes and omits some of them. The sample yields about 300,000 clones, about four fifths seen once. Sequences were obtained from peripheral blood. The receptors were gathered from a woman between 45 and 65 years old with acute or convalescent COVID-19.

This clone was detected once. This chain connects TRBV30 to TRBJ1-1; D possibly corresponds to TRBD1 (5 bases). The CDR3 loop spans 14 amino acids. Germline V gene data show CDR1 as GTSNPN and CDR2 as SVGIG (reference sequence). V dropped 2 bases and J dropped 3 bases, with 13 bases sitting between them. Here the CDR3 DNA reads TGTGCCTGGAGTCCCGGGGGGTTGGACACTGAAGCTTTCTTT. Protein product: CAWSPGGLDTEAFF. Complete variable domain (other parts from reference TRBV30 and TRBJ1-1): SQTIHQWPATLVQPVGSPLSLECTVEGTSNPNLYWYRQAAGRGLQLLFYSVGIGQISSEVPQNLSASRPQDRQFILSSKKLLLSDSGFYLCAWSPGGLDTEAFFGQGTRLTVV.

The CDR3 coding sequence is TGTGCCAGCAGCTTAGAGGGGCCGGTGACCCAGTACTTC. This sequence encodes CASSLEGPVTQYF. This chain uses TRBV7-2 with TRBJ2-5, with D tentatively TRBD1 (5 bases). This CDR3 contains 13 residues. Between the trimmed V and J ends, which lost 1 base and 7 bases, there was a span of 10 bases. CDR1 SGHTA and CDR2 FQGNSA come from the germline V gene.

This sequence joins TRBV7-9 and TRBJ2-5; TRBD2 aligns across 11 bases. Looked up from germline, CDR1 is SEHNR and CDR2 is FQNEAQ (reference sequence). This CDR3 is 15 amino acids long. After removal of 1 base from V and 2 bases from J, the junction contained 0 bases not matched to a gene. CDR3 nucleotides: TGTGCCAGCAGCTTAGTAGCGGGGGGGCAAGAGACCCAGTACTTC. It codes for CASSLVAGGQETQYF.

This chain joins TRBV10-3 and TRBJ1-1; 8 nucleotides match TRBD1. CDR3 size: 14 residues. Germline assignment: CDR1 ENHRY and CDR2 SYGVKD. The ends lost 2 bases at V and 5 bases at J; junction bases unmatched: 4. CDR3 in amino acids: CAISEQGAKTEAFF. The CDR3 DNA reads as TGTGCCATCAGTGAGCAGGGGGCGAAAACTGAAGCTTTCTTT.

The rearrangement links TRBV11-2 to TRBJ1-2; D is possibly TRBD1 (5 bases). CDR1 SGHAT and CDR2 FQNNGV come from the germline V gene. The CDR3 length is 15 residues. The V gene lost 1 base and the J gene lost 2 bases, with 11 bases spanning the gap. In DNA, the CDR3 is TGTGCCAGCAGCTTAGTGGAGGGGTGGAACTATGGCTACACCTTC. Its protein is CASSLVEGWNYGYTF.

The chain has TRBV18 and TRBJ1-1; D is possibly TRBD1 (5 bases). The germline V and J ends were trimmed by 9 bases and 3 bases, with 11 bases remaining between them. The germline gives CDR1 KGHSH, CDR2 LQKENI. The CDR3 has 12 amino acids. CDR3 sequence: CASLTGDTEAFF. The CDR3 nucleotides are TGTGCCAGTCTCACGGGGGACACTGAAGCTTTCTTT.

J is TRBJ2-7 and V is TRBV27; D call uncertain. CDR1 and CDR2 from the germline V gene are MNHEY and SMNVEV (reference sequence). The V end was cut by 6 bases, the J end by 0 bases, with 12 bases between. CDR3 length equals 14 residues. The CDR3 bases are TGTGCCAGCAGAGACGACAAGAGCTCCTACGAGCAGTACTTC. It translates to CASRDDKSSYEQYF.

The chain carries TRBV2 and TRBJ2-7, with D perhaps matching TRBD1 (6 bases). The CDR3 is 15 amino acids. The V end was cut by 6 bases, the J end by 5 bases, with 20 bases between. Germline loops: CDR1 SNHLY, CDR2 FYNNEI. As DNA, the CDR3 is TGTGCCAGCAGAGATATTACAGGGACCCGTCACGAGCAGTACTTC. Encoded protein: CASRDITGTRHEQYF.

The V call is TRBV2, the J call TRBJ1-5; no clear D gene. V dropped 7 bases and J dropped 0 bases, with 7 bases sitting between them. The length of the CDR3 is 13 residues. Germline values: CDR1 SNHLY, CDR2 FYNNEI. In DNA, the CDR3 is TGTGCCAGCAAAGCTAGTAGCAATCAGCCCCAGCATTTT. Translating gives CASKASSNQPQHF.

The V and J genes are TRBV4-3 and TRBJ2-1; 11 bases agree with TRBD2. The CDR3 spans 17 residues. The junction had 11 bases not matched to a gene; V was cut back by 0 bases and J by 10 bases. Germline CDR1 reads LGHNA; CDR2 reads YSLEER. The chain's CDR3 is CASSQDPQLAGAGEQFF. The DNA of the CDR3 is TGCGCCAGCAGCCAAGATCCGCAACTAGCGGGAGCAGGAGAGCAGTTCTTC.

The chain employs TRBV11-3 and TRBJ2-3, with D uncertain. The CDR3 is made up of 13 amino acids. The V end was cut by 0 bases, the J end by 10 bases, with 11 bases between. Germline lookup yields CDR1 SGHNT and CDR2 YENEEA. In DNA, the CDR3 is TGTGCCAGCAGCTTAGAACCGGGTACGCCGCAGTATTTT. This codes for CASSLEPGTPQYF.

The chain couples TRBV5-4 to TRBJ1-5; tentative D call: TRBD1 (5 bases). The V gene's germline CDR1 is SGHNT and CDR2 YYREEE (reference sequence). V was trimmed by 1 base and J by 8 bases, leaving 10 bases between them. The CDR3 consists of 13 residues. Here the CDR3 DNA reads TGTGCCAGCAGCTTGCAGGAAGGGGAGCCCCAGCATTTT. Translation gives CASSLQEGEPQHF.

J is TRBJ2-7 and V is TRBV2; D may be TRBD2 (5 bases). Trimming left V 7 bases short and J 3 bases short, with 10 bases between. The CDR3 has 12 amino acids. Per germline, CDR1 SNHLY and CDR2 FYNNEI. CDR3 nucleotides: TGTGCCAGCAACGGAGCGGACTACGAGCAGTACTTC. Translating it yields CASNGADYEQYF.

The chain employs TRBV18 and TRBJ1-3; D not resolved. The V and J ends lost 0 bases and 0 bases respectively, with 9 bases between them. The CDR3 sequence is 16 residues long. Per the germline V gene, CDR1 is KGHSH and CDR2 is LQKENI. The CDR3 DNA reads as TGTGCCAGCTCACCACCCCACAGTGCCTCTGGAAACACCATATATTTT. Translation gives CASSPPHSASGNTIYF.

V is TRBV6-5 and J is TRBJ1-2, with 8 bases identical to TRBD1. J lost 0 bases, V lost 6 bases, and 0 bases had no gene match. The CDR3 length is 13 residues. Looked up from germline, CDR1 is MNHEY and CDR2 is SVGAGI. The CDR3 nucleotides read TGTGCCAGCAGGACAGGGGCTAACTATGGCTACACCTTC. Residues: CASRTGANYGYTF.